The 6 T cell receptor beta chains below all came from one sample that was sequenced in a study of lymphopenia after photon versus proton radiotherapy. Repertoires were generated with immunoSEQ multiplex PCR, while TCRdb's copy carries only in-frame clones and drops some. The sample lists fewer than 25,000 clones, nearly 95% seen once, with over 9% in the top ten. Sample: peripheral blood, taken from a patient treated with proton-based radiotherapy. The source is a woman aged 70-85 years with pancreatic cancer. Some clones in this sample may be carry-over from other donors' samples.

The CDR3, as DNA: TGTGCCATCAGTGATAACCAGGTAGAGGTCAATGAGCAGTTCTTC. Amino acid sequence: CAISDNQVEVNEQFF. V gene TRBV10-3 combines with J gene TRBJ2-1; D is unclear. This CDR3 has 15 residues. The V end lost 3 bases, the J end lost 6 bases, and 15 bases lay between the germline ends. Germline V gives CDR1 ENHRY, CDR2 SYGVKD.

The chain uses TRBV6-1 and TRBJ1-5; D may be TRBD1 (6 bases). CDR3 length: 15 residues. Germline CDR1 is MNHNS and CDR2 is SASEGT. The germline V and J ends were trimmed by 7 bases and 6 bases, with 19 bases remaining between them. The DNA for the CDR3 is TGTGCCAGCACCGAAGGGGGGGCGGTGAGTCAGCCCCAGCATTTT. It is translated as CASTEGGAVSQPQHF.

CDR3 sequence (DNA): TGTGCCAGTAACAGAGAACCGGGAAGTGGCTACACCTTC. Encoded protein: CASNREPGSGYTF. This chain connects TRBV19 to TRBJ1-2; D not resolved. Deletions cut 7 bases from V and 7 bases from J, with 16 bases between. The CDR3 covers 13 residues. Germline assignment: CDR1 LNHDA and CDR2 SQIVND (reference sequence).

The chain recombines TRBV4-2 with TRBJ2-3, with a tentative D call TRBD2 (6 bases). V lost 0 bases and J lost 9, with 10 bases in between. CDR3 length: 13 residues. Germline CDR1 LGHNA, CDR2 YNFKEQ. The CDR3 loop reads CASSQETSGTQYF. Written as DNA, the CDR3 is TGTGCCAGCAGCCAAGAGACTAGTGGCACGCAGTATTTT.

This chain uses TRBV9 with TRBJ2-5; 12 nucleotides align to TRBD2. Per the germline V gene, CDR1 is SGDLS and CDR2 is YYNGEE. This CDR3 contains 15 residues. Trimming at V came to 3 bases and at J to 4 bases, leaving 4 bases not matched to a gene. This CDR3 reads CASSGLAGEVETQYF. The CDR3 coding sequence is TGTGCCAGCAGCGGACTAGCGGGAGAGGTAGAGACCCAGTACTTC.

The chain has TRBV29-1 and TRBJ2-7; TRBD2 matches at 14 bases. CDR1 and CDR2 (germline): SQVTM, ANQGSEA. The CDR3 is 13 amino acids. Trimming removed 3 bases from V and 6 bases from J; junction bases left unmatched: 1. The CDR3 reads CSVDGLAGGEQYF. Written as DNA, the CDR3 is TGCAGCGTTGACGGACTAGCGGGAGGCGAGCAGTACTTC.